The rows below give T cell receptor beta chains drawn from one sample of a study of cytomegalovirus exposure and HLA in healthy donors. Here immunoSEQ multiplex PCR was the method, and the copy in TCRdb shows in-frame clones only, minus some. The sample comprises around 150,000 clones, roughly 64% of which are singletons, and approximately 2.9% rests with the top ten. The sequenced sample was PBMCs. The receptor set was obtained from a woman between 25 and 40 years old in good health and CMV-seropositive. Both conserved end residues are part of each CDR3. The D gene is left open where the match is weak. Expanded clones are given a class, and other clones once, few, many or no size at all.

d_gene	v_gene	abundance	j_gene	CDR3aa	CDR3nt
-	TRBV2	few	TRBJ1-1	CASSEMSQLNTEAFF	TGTGCCAGCAGCGAAATGTCCCAACTCAACACTGAAGCTTTCTTT
TRBD1	TRBV19	few	TRBJ1-1	CASSTQGATEAFF	TGTGCCAGTAGTACTCAGGGGGCCACTGAAGCTTTCTTT
-	TRBV4-2	-	TRBJ2-7	CASSQGQGHSYEQYF	TGTGCCAGCAGCCAAGGACAAGGACACTCCTACGAGCAGTACTTC
-	TRBV2	once	TRBJ2-5	CASSEDGGGQETQYF	TGTGCCAGCAGTGAAGATGGTGGGGGCCAGGAGACCCAGTACTTC
-	TRBV7-2	few	TRBJ2-1	CASSFAGSAYNEQFF	TGTGCCAGCAGCTTTGCCGGGAGTGCCTACAATGAGCAGTTCTTC
TRBD2	TRBV27	-	TRBJ2-5	CASSPRGVQETQYF	TGTGCCAGCAGTCCTCGGGGGGTTCAAGAGACCCAGTACTTC
-	TRBV4-1	-	TRBJ2-3	CASSQVEGDTDTQYF	TGCGCCAGCAGCCAAGTCGAAGGAGACACAGATACGCAGTATTTT
-	TRBV5-1	-	TRBJ2-6	CASRSQALETGANVLTF	TGCGCCAGCAGGTCCCAAGCTCTGGAGACTGGGGCCAACGTCCTGACTTTC
TRBD1	TRBV5-5	few	TRBJ1-5	CASSATGSDNQPQHF	TGTGCCAGCAGCGCGACAGGGTCGGACAATCAGCCCCAGCATTTT
-	TRBV10-1	-	TRBJ2-7	CASPGPSVTYEQYF	TGCGCCAGCCCCGGCCCTAGCGTAACCTACGAGCAGTACTTC
-	TRBV2	few	TRBJ2-7	CASSEFQPTGSIYEQYF	TGTGCCAGCAGTGAATTTCAGCCCACAGGGTCTATTTACGAGCAGTACTTC
-	TRBV2	-	TRBJ1-2	CASPEGGADGYTF	TGTGCCAGCCCCGAAGGGGGGGCCGATGGCTACACCTTC
TRBD1	TRBV4-2	-	TRBJ1-1	CASSQDGPGGVDTEAFF	TGTGCCAGCAGCCAAGATGGCCCAGGGGGCGTAGACACTGAAGCTTTCTTT
TRBD2	TRBV29-1	-	TRBJ2-5	CSVEAGGETQYF	TGCAGCGTTGAAGCGGGGGGGGAGACCCAGTACTTC
-	TRBV7-8	-	TRBJ1-1	CASSHFRVFIVMNTEAFF	TGTGCCAGCAGCCATTTCAGGGTTTTCATCGTCATGAACACTGAAGCTTTCTTT
-	TRBV6-5	-	TRBJ1-2	CASSLAGGGHSGYTF	TGTGCCAGCAGCCTGGCTGGCGGAGGGCACAGTGGCTACACCTTC
TRBD1	TRBV5-1	-	TRBJ2-7	CASSRQGYEQYF	TGCGCCAGCAGCCGACAGGGCTACGAGCAGTACTTC
TRBD1	TRBV5-6	once	TRBJ1-3	CASSFPGTGPGNTIYF	TGTGCCAGCAGCTTCCCTGGGACAGGCCCTGGAAACACCATATATTTT
-	TRBV7-3	-	TRBJ1-6	CASSLGFTGSPLHF	TGTGCCAGCAGCTTAGGGTTTACAGGTTCACCCCTCCACTTT
TRBD1	TRBV7-9	-	TRBJ1-2	CASSSDRQGPGYTF	TGTGCCAGCAGCTCCGACCGACAGGGGCCCGGCTACACCTTC
-	TRBV7-5	few	TRBJ1-2	CVRSLVFQFYGYTF	TGTGTCAGAAGCTTAGTGTTCCAGTTCTATGGCTACACCTTC
TRBD1	TRBV30	-	TRBJ1-1	CAWSVKGQRGGEAFF	TGTGCCTGGAGTGTAAAGGGACAGAGGGGCGGTGAAGCTTTCTTT
TRBD1	TRBV10-3	-	TRBJ1-1	CAISQTGYEAFF	TGTGCCATCAGTCAGACAGGGTATGAAGCTTTCTTT
-	TRBV5-6	-	TRBJ2-1	CASSLGQFYNEQFF	TGTGCCAGCAGCTTGGGGCAGTTCTACAATGAGCAGTTCTTC
-	TRBV27	-	TRBJ2-5	CASSLSLRETQYF	TGTGCCAGCAGTTTATCCCTCCGGGAGACCCAGTACTTC
TRBD1	TRBV7-7	-	TRBJ2-5	CASSDRGAETQYF	TGTGCTAGCAGCGACAGGGGAGCAGAGACCCAGTACTTC
TRBD2	TRBV19	-	TRBJ2-3	CASSFARTSGTDTQYF	TGTGCCAGTAGTTTTGCGAGGACTAGCGGCACAGATACGCAGTATTTT
TRBD1	TRBV5-4	-	TRBJ2-5	CASSQTGGGETQYF	TGTGCCAGCAGCCAAACAGGGGGTGGGGAGACCCAGTACTTC
TRBD1	TRBV7-8	few	TRBJ2-7	CASSRDRAYEQYF	TGTGCCAGCAGCCGGGACAGGGCGTACGAGCAGTACTTC
TRBD1	TRBV6-5	-	TRBJ2-7	CASSYGGTGAYEQYF	TGTGCCAGCAGTTACGGCGGGACAGGGGCGTACGAGCAGTACTTC